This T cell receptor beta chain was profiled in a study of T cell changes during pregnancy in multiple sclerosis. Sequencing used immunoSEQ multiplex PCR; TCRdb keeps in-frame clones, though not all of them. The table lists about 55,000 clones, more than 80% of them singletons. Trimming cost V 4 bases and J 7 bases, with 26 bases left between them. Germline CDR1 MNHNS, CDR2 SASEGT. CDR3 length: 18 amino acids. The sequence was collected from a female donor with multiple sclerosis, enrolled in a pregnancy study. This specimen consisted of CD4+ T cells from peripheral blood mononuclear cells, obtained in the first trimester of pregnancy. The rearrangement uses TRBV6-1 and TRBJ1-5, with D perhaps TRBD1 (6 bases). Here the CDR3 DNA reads TGTGCCAGCAGTGTCGTCCCAAGGGGGGGAACGGTACAGCAGCCCCAGCATTTT. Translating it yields CASSVVPRGGTVQQPQHF.